Sequencing of this TCR beta chain was carried out in a study of CD8 T cells in ankylosing spondylitis (dated by TCRdb to 2017 to 2019). In the study overall: T cell receptor beta repertoires were profiled in healthy donors and ankylosing spondylitis patients so that disease-linked TCR variants could be found. In total, the full study cohort was made up of 85 to 140 healthy donors and 25 to 30 ankylosing spondylitis patients. Peripheral blood samples were taken, and synovial fluid was additionally collected from ankylosing spondylitis patients. Overall study results and their limits: A CD8+ phenotype was shown by the disease-linked clones, which were found at relatively low frequencies in peripheral blood. Blood from ankylosing spondylitis patients appeared to be characterized by a TCR beta motif composed of under ten highly homologous amino acid variants. Some motif variants had previously been reported in the synovial fluid and blood of reactive arthritis patients, which suggests shared mechanisms of disease initiation. Significant enrichment of the disease-linked clones was reported in matched synovial fluid samples from ankylosing spondylitis patients.

This clonotype occurred many times. Its antigen is unknown. Base qualities are not provided; no much larger clone lies one nucleotide away. This sample was sequenced with an Illumina HiSeq 2500. Quantitative 5'-RACE with molecular barcodes was the method used to prepare the TCR beta libraries. The original methods were these. A new computational method, built on a probabilistic model of VDJ rearrangement, was used to identify disease-linked TCR variants. The public reads were run again by TCRdb, first through fastp at Q25 and then through MiXCR, and only productive beta chains were kept. Every distinct CDR3 protein forms one entry, paired with its most common genes and DNA. Here the V and J calls rest on TCRdb's processing, not on the authors' analysis. For this sample there are about 130,000 distinct CDR3 sequences; around 7.9% appear just once. The ten largest clonotypes hold roughly 12% of the sample.

Sequences LNHDA (CDR1) and SQIVND (CDR2) are obtained from the germline V gene (reference sequence). At the junction V is shortened by 7 bases and J by 4 bases; bases outside the gene matches: 5. From its cysteine to its phenylalanine, the CDR3 spans 15 amino acids. The sequence is cut down to CDR3 DNA, 45 bases in frame from base 1. Sequencing input: blood, either unsorted or a sorted T cell fraction (not recorded which). The TCR was taken from a female donor with ankylosing spondylitis or in good health (not recorded which). The rearrangement combines TRBV19 with TRBJ2-1, with 12 junctional bases fitting TRBD2. The bases read TGTGCCAGTACCAGGACTAGCGGGGAATACAATGAGCAGTTCTTC. It specifies CASTRTSGEYNEQFF.